One sample yielded the 21 T cell receptor beta chains listed below, sequenced in a study of tumor and adjacent non-tumor tissue in lung cancer. Three rounds of nested PCR, following a modified ARM-PCR protocol, produced the TCRbeta library. TCRdb reprocessed the multiplex PCR reads via MiXCR and lists one record per CDR3 protein. The sample holds 69,000 or so distinct CDR3 sequences, around 73% seen once. RNA was extracted from bulk tissue without any cell sorting. Sequenced material: lung tumor tissue. These receptor sequences come from a man in his 60s with non-small cell lung cancer.

This clonotype was seen only once. One end of the junction fails to match germline, which may point to a read error. This chain connects TRBV10-3 to TRBJ2-6, with TRBD2 matching 7 bases. The CDR3 length is 20 residues. The germline CDR1 and CDR2 sequences are ENHRY and SYGVKD. CDR3 coding DNA: TGTGCCATCAGTGAACATGGGAATAATGGGAGGGACTCTGGGGCCAACGTACTGACTTTC. This sequence encodes CAISEHGNNGRDSGANVLTF.

The V call is TRBV20-1, the J call TRBJ2-3; 8 bases align to TRBD2. The tail of the sequence fits TRBJ2-2 better, so the J call may be wrong. This CDR3 contains 16 residues. Germline V gene lookup returns CDR1 DFQATT and CDR2 SNEGSKA (reference sequence). The CDR3 sequence: CSARYPGLVGVDTLFF. DNA of the CDR3: TGCAGTGCTAGGTATCCGGGACTAGTGGGAGTGGATACGCTGTTTTTT.

In the case of this clonotype: At one of its ends the junction is not consistent with the germline gene, which may arise from a read error. The chain is built from TRBV6-5 and TRBJ2-7, with D perhaps being TRBD1 or TRBD2 (5 bases each). The CDR3 runs 15 residues. CDR1 and CDR2 (germline): MNHEY, SVGAGI. The CDR3 spells CARSYGAGHVYEHYF. The CDR3 DNA follows: TGTGCCAGGAGTTACGGGGCTGGACATGTTTACGAGCACTACTTC.

Notes on this clonotype: One end of the junction does not line up with germline, which may come from a read error. The J gene is TRBJ1-2, the V gene TRBV12-3 or TRBV12-4; TRBD1 is a possible D gene (5 bases). CDR3 size: 14 residues. The CDR3 DNA is TGCGACAGCAGTACCCGGACCGGGGACTATGGCTACACCTTC. Its translation is CDSSTRTGDYGYTF.

As for this clonotype: No conserved phenylalanine or tryptophan ends this CDR3, so it is likely a read error. The chain employs TRBV29-1 and TRBJ2-1, with D perhaps matching TRBD1 or TRBD2 (5 bases each). The CDR3 sequence is 15 residues long. CDR1 SQVTM and CDR2 ANQGSEA come from the germline V gene. V lost 7 bases, J lost 7 bases, and 23 bases lay in between. In nucleotides, the CDR3 is TGCAGCGCGGATTTTAGTGGGACGGTGGCAAATGAGCAGTTCCTC. This encodes CSADFSGTVANEQFL.

Comments on this clonotype: At one end the junction does not follow the germline gene, possibly because of a read error. This sequence joins TRBV10-3 and TRBJ2-6; 11 positions match TRBD1. The germline gives CDR1 ENHRY, CDR2 SYGVKD. The CDR3 extends over 17 amino acids. The chain's CDR3 is CAITGEGQGVGANVLTF. The CDR3 DNA reads TGTGCCATCACCGGAGAGGGACAGGGGGTTGGGGCCAACGTCCTGACTTTT.

This clonotype was observed many times. CDR3 DNA sequence: TGCAGTGCTAGGAGGTCTGAAGCTTTCTTT. It translates to CSARRSEAFF. V and J are TRBV20-1 and TRBJ1-1; unclear D gene. Deletions cut 3 bases from V and 6 bases from J, with 5 bases between. This CDR3 has 10 residues. From germline, CDR1 is DFQATT and CDR2 SNEGSKA (reference sequence).

As regards this clonotype: At one of its ends the junction is not consistent with the germline gene, which may arise from a read error. The rearrangement uses TRBV30 and TRBJ1-1; D gene uncertain. This CDR3 is built from 16 residues. Germline CDR1 is GTSNPN and CDR2 is SVGIG (reference sequence). CDR3 sequence: CAWRRPTPRPNTEALF. In DNA form, the CDR3 reads TGTGCCTGGAGACGCCCAACCCCACGGCCCAACACTGAAGCTTTGTTT. The variable domain in full, completed from reference TRBV30 and TRBJ1-1, reads SQTIHQWPATLVQPVGSPLSLECTVEGTSNPNLYWYRQAAGRGLQLLFYSVGIGQISSEVPQNLSASRPQDRQFILSSKKLLLSDSGFYLCAWRRPTPRPNTEALFGQGTRLTVV.

Details on this clonotype: Because the CDR3 is missing its conserved closing phenylalanine or tryptophan, this is likely a read error. The DNA is left out, because the CDR3 cannot be placed on it with certainty; the CDR3 is given as TCRdb lists it. V usage is TRBV6-5 and J usage is TRBJ2-7; the table's D gene call, TRBD1, was not cross checked with the DNA. The CDR3 sequence runs 15 residues, both termini included. CDR1 and CDR2 from the germline V gene are MNHEY and SVGAGI. The CDR3 protein is CASSYGVGQVYEEYL.

This chain joins TRBV11-3 and TRBJ2-5; tentatively, D is TRBD1 or TRBD2 (5 bases each). V was trimmed by 5 bases and J by 11 bases, leaving 21 bases between them. This CDR3 spans 14 amino acids. In germline, CDR1 is SGHNT, CDR2 YENEEA. DNA for the CDR3: TGTGCCAGCAGCCCTATCGGGGCCGGGGAGAAACAGTACTTC. Translation: CASSPIGAGEKQYF.

Remarks on this clonotype: The conserved final phenylalanine or tryptophan is absent from the CDR3, which likely points to a read error. The chain uses TRBV20-1 and TRBJ2-2, with 9 bases lining up with TRBD2. The CDR3 contains 16 residues. Germline V gene lookup returns CDR1 DFQATT and CDR2 SNEGSKA (reference sequence). With 4 bases clipped from V and 5 bases from J, the junction kept 11 bases outside the gene matches. The CDR3 bases are TGCAGTGCTATTTTGGCGGGAGGGCCGGAGACCGGGGAGCTGTTTCTT. Its translation: CSAILAGGPETGELFL.

This clonotype is medium-sized (0.01 to 0.1%) by share. The chain links TRBV11-1 to TRBJ2-7; D possibly corresponds to TRBD1 (6 bases). V shed 5 bases and J shed 4 bases, with 18 bases lying between them. The CDR3 runs to 15 residues. CDR1 and CDR2 (germline): SGHAT, FQDESV (reference sequence). The CDR3 sequence is CASSALDRGQYEQYF. As DNA, the CDR3 is TGTGCCAGCAGCGCCCTGGACAGAGGCCAGTACGAGCAGTACTTC. The whole variable domain, remainder taken from reference TRBV11-1 and TRBJ2-7, is EAEVAQSPRYKITEKSQAVAFWCDPISGHATLYWYRQILGQGPELLVQFQDESVVDDSQLPKDRFSAERLKGVDSTLKIQPAELGDSAMYLCASSALDRGQYEQYFGPGTRLTVT.

Of note for this clonotype: One base away lies a much larger clone, so this may be a sequencing read error. The chain carries TRBV10-3 and TRBJ2-1; 14 bases agree with TRBD2. CDR3 length: 13 residues. Germline V CDR1 and CDR2: ENHRY, SYGVKD. The CDR3 coding sequence is TGTGTCATCGGGACTAGCGGGAGACAACAGCAGTTCTTC. Its protein product is CVIGTSGRQQQFF.

As for this clonotype: The germline gene is not matched at one end of the junction; a read error may be the cause. The V and J genes are TRBV12-3 or TRBV12-4 and TRBJ2-5; 10 positions agree with TRBD1. This CDR3 comprises 15 residues. CDR3 loop: CVSSLGDRGDRAQYF. CDR3 DNA: TGTGTCAGCAGTCTCGGGGACAGGGGAGACAGAGCCCAATACTTC.

As for this clonotype: The junction shows a germline mismatch at one end, possibly a read error. The CDR3 DNA reads TGTGCATCTACGGCCGGACTTTCTTCCTACGAGAAGTACTTC. Protein: CASTAGLSSYEKYF. The V gene is TRBV6-1, the J gene TRBJ2-7; D might be TRBD2 (5 bases). From germline, CDR1 is MNHNS and CDR2 SASEGT. The CDR3 runs to 14 residues.

On this clonotype itself: A much bigger clone sits one base away, suggesting this may be a read error. This chain links TRBV11-2 with TRBJ2-7; the D is unclear. Germline V CDR1 and CDR2: SGHAT, FQNNGV. This CDR3 has 14 residues. The ends were cut back, 5 bases at V and 2 bases at J, with 13 bases in the middle. DNA for the CDR3: TGTGCCAGCAGCGCCGCTGGGCTAGCCTACGAGCAGTACTTC. This codes for CASSAAGLAYEQYF.

Only a few counts were recorded for this clonotype. Given the absence of the conserved phenylalanine or tryptophan at the CDR3 end, a read error is likely. CDR3 loop: CAISLTGLNQSQHL. CDR3 coding DNA: TGTGCCATCAGCCTGACAGGGCTCAATCAGTCCCAGCATCTT. This rearrangement joins TRBV10-3 to TRBJ1-5; the match to TRBD1 covers 7 bases. The CDR3 totals 14 residues. CDR1 and CDR2 from the germline V gene are ENHRY and SYGVKD.

Turning to this clonotype: An end of the junction differs from the germline gene, which may be a read error. The chain carries TRBV5-4 and TRBJ1-1; no definite D call. This CDR3 contains 13 residues. Germline assignment: CDR1 SGHNT and CDR2 YYREEE (reference sequence). CDR3 protein: CVSRGSGNTEAFF. For the CDR3, the DNA is TGTGTCAGCAGAGGAAGCGGAAACACTGAGGCTTTCTTT.

About this clonotype itself: One junction end disagrees with the germline gene, perhaps due to a read error. The rearrangement links TRBV29-1 to TRBJ2-5; 8 bases align to TRBD2. The CDR3 consists of 15 residues. Germline V gene sequence: CDR1 SQVTM, CDR2 ANQGSEA. DNA of the CDR3: TGCAGCGTTATCAGTTCCAGGGCCGGGGGGGAGACCCAGTGCTTC. Translation gives CSVISSRAGGETQCF.

The J gene is TRBJ2-1, the V gene TRBV9, with 8 bases lining up with TRBD1. Germline lookup yields CDR1 SGDLS and CDR2 YYNGEE. V gave up 4 bases and J gave up 3 bases; unmatched junction bases: 6. CDR3 length equals 15 residues. The DNA for the CDR3 is TGTGCCAGCAGCTGGCGGACAGGGTTCTACAATGAGCAGTTCTTC. Protein product: CASSWRTGFYNEQFF.

Regarding this clonotype: A much bigger clone sits one base away, suggesting this may be a read error. The gene calls are TRBV30 and TRBJ1-6, with TRBD1 matching 7 bases. In germline, CDR1 is GTSNPN, CDR2 SVGIG (reference sequence). The CDR3 is made up of 14 amino acids. J lost 12 bases, V lost 2 bases, and 10 bases had no gene match. This CDR3 reads CAWSRPGGELPLHF. The CDR3 nucleotides are TGTGCCTGGAGTAGGCCAGGGGGTGAATTACCCCTCCACTTT.